Listed here are 24 T cell receptor beta chains from one sample, sequenced in a study of shared clonotypes between healthy human individuals. The method was immunoSEQ multiplex PCR; TCRdb's version includes in-frame clones alone and lacks a portion of them. Of around 2,000,000 clones listed, approximately 95% were seen once; the top ten hold 0.1% to 0.15%. Input material: naive CD4+ T cells sorted from blood. Subset noted: CD45RA+ positively selected. These receptor sequences come from a man between 18 and 35 years old in good health.

This chain links TRBV9 with TRBJ2-3; 12 bases agree with TRBD2. The CDR3 consists of 19 residues. Unmatched junction bases numbered 10, after V lost 0 bases and J lost 2 bases. In germline, CDR1 is SGDLS, CDR2 YYNGEE. The CDR3 DNA sequence: TGTGCCAGCAGCGTAGGTAGAACTAGCGGGAGGCCCATCACAGATACGCAGTATTTT. Its translation is CASSVGRTSGRPITDTQYF. The full variable domain, with the rest looked up from reference TRBV9 and TRBJ2-3, is DSGVTQTPKHLITATGQRVTLRCSPRSGDLSVYWYQQSLDQGLQFLIQYYNGEERAKGNILERFSAQQFPDLHSELNLSSLELGDSALYFCASSVGRTSGRPITDTQYFGPGTRLTVL.

This sequence joins TRBV30 and TRBJ2-7, with a possible D match to TRBD1 (5 bases). The CDR3 consists of 13 residues. Trimming took 4 bases from V and 4 from J, leaving 14 bases between them. Germline CDR1 is GTSNPN and CDR2 is SVGIG (reference sequence). The CDR3 coding sequence is TGTGCCTGGACGGACACGCTCTTGTACGAGCAGTACTTC. Translating gives CAWTDTLLYEQYF.

This chain joins TRBV10-1 and TRBJ2-7, with 7 bases lining up with TRBD1. The CDR3 is made up of 13 amino acids. Trimming took 4 bases from V and 5 from J; bases not matched to a gene: 5. Looked up from germline, CDR1 is WNHNN and CDR2 is SYGVQD (reference sequence). The CDR3 loop reads CASSGGQWDEQYF. Here the CDR3 DNA reads TGCGCCAGCAGTGGGGGACAGTGGGACGAGCAGTACTTC.

V and J are TRBV10-3 and TRBJ2-1, with no clear D. The CDR3 consists of 12 residues. Germline CDR1 and CDR2: ENHRY and SYGVKD. The ends were cut back, 4 bases at V and 9 bases at J, with 10 bases in the middle. CDR3 amino acids: CAISVGDLEQFF. The DNA for the CDR3 is TGTGCCATCAGTGTAGGCGATCTTGAGCAGTTCTTC.

The chain's CDR3 is CASSLEAGVPYNEQFF. CDR3 sequence (DNA): TGCGCCAGCAGCTTGGAAGCGGGGGTTCCCTACAATGAGCAGTTCTTC. V is TRBV5-1 and J is TRBJ2-1; 8 bases match TRBD2. V lost 0 bases and J lost 2; bases outside the gene matches: 4. The CDR3 length is 16 residues. The germline CDR1 and CDR2 sequences are SGHRS and YFSETQ.

This chain connects TRBV5-1 to TRBJ2-7; 14 nucleotides line up with TRBD2. Germline assignment: CDR1 SGHRS and CDR2 YFSETQ. Losses at the gene ends were 1 base for V and 0 bases for J; bases not matched to a gene: 9. The CDR3 has 19 residues. CDR3: CASSLRTSGGTMSSYEQYF. The CDR3 bases are TGCGCCAGCAGCTTGCGGACTAGCGGGGGGACTATGAGCTCCTACGAGCAGTACTTC.

This chain's CDR3 is CASRRRQGDTEAFF. The CDR3 coding sequence is TGTGCCAGTAGGCGCCGACAGGGGGACACTGAAGCTTTCTTT. This chain uses TRBV19 with TRBJ1-1; 9 positions agree with TRBD1. The junction had 5 bases not matched to a gene; V was cut back by 6 bases and J by 3 bases. Germline V gene sequence: CDR1 LNHDA, CDR2 SQIVND (reference sequence). This CDR3 is 14 amino acids long. Variable domain in full (rest from reference TRBV19 and TRBJ1-1): DGGITQSPKYLFRKEGQNVTLSCEQNLNHDAMYWYRQDPGQGLRLIYYSQIVNDFQKGDIAEGYSVSREKKESFPLTVTSAQKNPTAFYLCASRRRQGDTEAFFGQGTRLTVV.

The chain links TRBV5-1 to TRBJ2-5, with 10 bases that match TRBD2. CDR1 SGHRS and CDR2 YFSETQ come from the germline V gene. The CDR3 consists of 14 residues. Trimming at V came to 4 bases and at J to 4 bases, leaving 4 bases not matched to a gene. For the CDR3, the DNA is TGCGCCAGCAGCCTGGGACTAGCGACAGAGACCCAGTACTTC. The encoded protein is CASSLGLATETQYF.

Concerning this clone: Other DNA variants within this sample encode the same CDR3. This sequence joins TRBV15 and TRBJ1-2; D unclear. This CDR3 region has 13 residues. Trimming took off 1 base at V and 0 bases at J, with 3 bases between the two ends. Germline-derived CDR1 and CDR2 are LNHNV and YYDKDF (reference sequence). CDR3 sequence: CATSRGTNYGYTF. DNA for the CDR3: TGTGCCACCAGCAGAGGGACTAACTATGGCTACACCTTC.

The chain has TRBV7-3 and TRBJ1-6, with TRBD1 as a possible D gene (6 bases). The length of the CDR3 is 16 residues. V lost 4 bases and J lost 10, with 20 bases in between. From germline, CDR1 is SGHTA and CDR2 FQGTGA. For the CDR3, the DNA is TGTGCCAGCAGCTCCCACGCGGCCGGGGGCAGCTCACCCCTCCACTTT. It encodes CASSSHAAGGSSPLHF. Together with reference TRBV7-3 and TRBJ1-6, the CDR3 gives the full variable domain: GAGVSQTPSNKVTEKGKYVELRCDPISGHTALYWYRQSLGQGPEFLIYFQGTGAADDSGLPNDRFFAVRPEGSVSTLKIQRTERGDSAVYLCASSSHAAGGSSPLHFGNGTRLTVT.

The V gene is TRBV11-2, the J gene TRBJ2-7, with D perhaps matching TRBD1 (5 bases). The germline V and J ends were trimmed by 5 bases and 0 bases, with 11 bases remaining between them. CDR3 size: 14 residues. CDR1 is SGHAT, CDR2 FQNNGV, per germline. In DNA, the CDR3 is TGTGCCAGCAGCCCCCTCAGGGCCTCCTACGAGCAGTACTTC. Residues: CASSPLRASYEQYF.

The sample holds one count of this clone. The chain joins TRBV6-1 to TRBJ2-1; no firm D call. The CDR3 loop spans 15 amino acids. Germline loops: CDR1 MNHNS, CDR2 SASEGT. Trimming removed 8 bases at V and 6 bases at J, with 20 bases between. In nucleotides, the CDR3 is TGTGCCAGCGTTTCTCCGTCAGCTCACTTCAATGAGCAGTTCTTC. Translating it yields CASVSPSAHFNEQFF.

The V and J genes are TRBV6-1 and TRBJ2-7; 12 bases fit TRBD2. The J segment lost 3 bases and the V segment lost 7 bases, leaving 7 bases of the junction unmatched. Germline V lookup: CDR1 MNHNS, CDR2 SASEGT. The CDR3 contains 15 residues. CDR3 nucleotides: TGTGCCAGCATCCCAGGACTAGCGGGATTCTACGAGCAGTACTTC. Translating gives CASIPGLAGFYEQYF.

This chain uses TRBV5-1 with TRBJ1-5, with 7 bases aligning to TRBD1. V was clipped by 4 bases and J by 4 bases; unmatched bases: 5. Germline V gene sequence: CDR1 SGHRS, CDR2 YFSETQ. The CDR3 spans 14 residues. As DNA, the CDR3 is TGCGCCAGCAGCGAGGCAGGGGGTAATCAGCCCCAGCATTTT. This sequence encodes CASSEAGGNQPQHF.

The rearrangement links TRBV29-1 to TRBJ1-1; D uncertain. Germline V gene sequence: CDR1 SQVTM, CDR2 ANQGSEA. The CDR3 runs 11 residues. V was cut by 6 bases and J by 2 bases, with 7 bases left in between. In DNA form, the CDR3 reads TGCAGCGTACCCGCAAACACTGAAGCTTTCTTT. Amino acid sequence: CSVPANTEAFF. The complete variable domain, with remaining parts taken from reference TRBV29-1 and TRBJ1-1, reads SAVISQKPSRDICQRGTSLTIQCQVDSQVTMMFWYRQQPGQSLTLIATANQGSEATYESGFVIDKFPISRPNLTFSTLTVSNMSPEDSSIYLCSVPANTEAFFGQGTRLTVV.

This clone has only one observation. The chain is built from TRBV7-2 and TRBJ2-7, with TRBD2 identical over 12 bases. V lost 5 bases, J lost 4 bases, and 6 bases stayed unmatched. CDR1 and CDR2 from the germline V gene are SGHTA and FQGNSA. The CDR3 is made up of 15 amino acids. This CDR3 reads CASSQGLAGLYEQYF. The CDR3 bases are TGTGCCAGCAGCCAGGGACTAGCGGGCCTGTACGAGCAGTACTTC.

V usage is TRBV6-6 and J usage is TRBJ1-4; D not certain. Germline CDR1 reads MNHNY; CDR2 reads SVGAGI (reference sequence). The CDR3 consists of 13 residues. Trimming took 7 bases from V and 7 from J, leaving 13 bases between them. This CDR3 reads CASTLPGSEKLFF. Here the CDR3 DNA reads TGTGCCAGCACCCTACCGGGGAGTGAAAAACTGTTTTTT.

This chain connects TRBV30 to TRBJ2-3; tentatively, D is TRBD1 (5 bases). The V end lost 1 base, the J end lost 7 bases, and 15 bases lay between the germline ends. This CDR3 contains 14 residues. Germline V gives CDR1 GTSNPN, CDR2 SVGIG (reference sequence). The CDR3 DNA follows: TGTGCCTGGAGTGGGAAAGGGGCTACCAATACGCAGTATTTT. The encoded protein is CAWSGKGATNTQYF.

This chain uses TRBV7-2 with TRBJ2-2; no reliable D call. Germline CDR1 is SGHTA and CDR2 is FQGNSA. Trimming pared 3 bases from V and 0 bases from J, leaving 5 bases between. This CDR3 comprises 14 residues. CDR3 in amino acids: CASSFTANTGELFF. The CDR3 DNA reads as TGTGCCAGCAGCTTTACCGCGAACACCGGGGAGCTGTTTTTT.

The chain joins TRBV6-1 to TRBJ1-5, with D possibly being TRBD1 (6 bases). The CDR3 is 12 amino acids. Germline V gene sequence: CDR1 MNHNS, CDR2 SASEGT. The V end was cut by 8 bases, the J end by 3 bases, with 8 bases between. CDR3 in amino acids: CASQGPNQPQHF. The DNA for the CDR3 is TGTGCCAGCCAGGGGCCCAATCAGCCCCAGCATTTT.

This chain links TRBV2 with TRBJ1-1; the D gene is possibly TRBD1 (5 bases). Looked up from germline, CDR1 is SNHLY and CDR2 is FYNNEI. Deletions cut 4 bases from V and 10 bases from J, with 13 bases between. This CDR3 is built from 12 residues. CDR3 protein: CASSGGFGVAFF. CDR3 nucleotide sequence: TGTGCCAGCAGTGGGGGCTTTGGGGTAGCTTTCTTT.

This sequence joins TRBV6-5 and TRBJ2-7, with unresolved D. This CDR3 is built from 12 residues. Trimming removed 7 bases from V and 1 base from J, with 8 bases in between. Germline-derived CDR1 and CDR2 are MNHEY and SVGAGI. This chain's CDR3 is CASKSISYEQYF. In DNA, the CDR3 is TGTGCCAGCAAGTCTATATCCTACGAGCAGTACTTC.

This sequence joins TRBV19 and TRBJ2-2; 7 nucleotides align to TRBD2. Germline assignment: CDR1 LNHDA and CDR2 SQIVND (reference sequence). After removal of 1 base from V and 2 bases from J, the junction contained 4 bases not matched to a gene. CDR3 length: 16 residues. DNA for the CDR3: TGTGCCAGTAGTATAGTCGCGGGAGCAAACACCGGGGAGCTGTTTTTT. It specifies CASSIVAGANTGELFF.

J is TRBJ1-1 and V is TRBV6-6; 8 bases fit TRBD1. V was clipped by 5 bases and J by 4 bases; unmatched bases: 9. Germline CDR1 and CDR2: MNHNY and SVGAGI (reference sequence). This CDR3 has 15 residues. This chain's CDR3 is CASSPGQGGTTEAFF. The CDR3 DNA reads as TGTGCCAGCAGTCCCGGACAGGGAGGGACCACTGAAGCTTTCTTT.